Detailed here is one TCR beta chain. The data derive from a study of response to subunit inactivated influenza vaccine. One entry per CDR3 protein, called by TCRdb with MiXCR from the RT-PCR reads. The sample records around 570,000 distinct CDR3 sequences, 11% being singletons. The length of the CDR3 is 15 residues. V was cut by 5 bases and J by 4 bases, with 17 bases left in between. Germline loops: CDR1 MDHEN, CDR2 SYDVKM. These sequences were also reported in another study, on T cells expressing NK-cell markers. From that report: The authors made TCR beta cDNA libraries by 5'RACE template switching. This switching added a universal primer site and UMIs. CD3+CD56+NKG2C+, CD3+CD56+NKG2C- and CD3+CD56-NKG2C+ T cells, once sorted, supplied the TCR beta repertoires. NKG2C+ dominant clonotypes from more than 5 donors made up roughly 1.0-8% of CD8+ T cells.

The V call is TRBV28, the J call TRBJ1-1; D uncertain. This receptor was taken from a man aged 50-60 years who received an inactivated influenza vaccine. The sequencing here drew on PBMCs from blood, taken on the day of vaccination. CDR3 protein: CASSRPWPGRTEAFF. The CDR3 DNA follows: TGTGCCAGCAGTCGCCCGTGGCCAGGCCGCACTGAAGCTTTCTTT.